This TCR beta chain derives from a study of blood T cell repertoires in COVID-19. Background on the study: Specimens from acute and convalescent COVID-19 originated in the United States, Italy and Spain.

V was shortened by 7 bases and J by 0 bases, with 19 bases between the two germline ends. Germline-derived CDR1 and CDR2 are SEHNR and FQNEAQ (reference sequence). The CDR3 runs to 17 residues. Sequencing used immunoSEQ multiplex PCR; TCRdb keeps in-frame clones, though not all of them. The sample holds about 250,000 clones; roughly 86% are singletons and the top ten take around 1.5%. This TCR came from an older woman who had recovered from COVID-19. The V and J genes are TRBV7-9 and TRBJ1-5; tentatively, D is TRBD1 (6 bases). Sequenced input: peripheral blood. CDR3: CASTKGTGWDSNQPQHF. In nucleotides, the CDR3 is TGTGCCAGCACCAAGGGAACAGGGTGGGATAGCAATCAGCCCCAGCATTTT.